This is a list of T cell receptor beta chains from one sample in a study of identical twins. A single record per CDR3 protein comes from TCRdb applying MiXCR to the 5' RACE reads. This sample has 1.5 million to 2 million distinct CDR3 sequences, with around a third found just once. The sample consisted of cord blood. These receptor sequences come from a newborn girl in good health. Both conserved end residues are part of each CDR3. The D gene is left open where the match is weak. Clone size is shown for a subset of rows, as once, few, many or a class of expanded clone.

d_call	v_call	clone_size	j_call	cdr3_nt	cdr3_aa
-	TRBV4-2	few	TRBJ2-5	TGTGCCAGCAGCCAAGATTCTGTCCGGATTCAAGAGACCCAGTACTTC	CASSQDSVRIQETQYF
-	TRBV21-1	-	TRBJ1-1	TGTGCCAGCACCAAGGGAAGGACAGGGGTTCTCGTGAACACTGAAGCTTTCTTT	CASTKGRTGVLVNTEAFF
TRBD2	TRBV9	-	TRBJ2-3	TGTGCCAGCAGCGTACGGGCGGGGGGTTCCGGGGATACGCAGTATTTT	CASSVRAGGSGDTQYF
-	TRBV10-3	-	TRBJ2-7	TGTGCCATCAGTGACAGCAGTGATTCCTACGAGCAGTACTTC	CAISDSSDSYEQYF
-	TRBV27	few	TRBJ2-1	TGTGCCAGCAAAGTGGGGGGGCCCCTCCGGAATGAGCAGTTCTTC	CASKVGGPLRNEQFF
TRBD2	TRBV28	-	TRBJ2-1	TGTGCCAGCAGTTTACCCGGACTAGCGTATTACAATGAGCAGTTCTTC	CASSLPGLAYYNEQFF
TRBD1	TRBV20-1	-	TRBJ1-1	TGCAGTGCTAGCCAGACAGGGGGCTGGACTGAAGCTTTCTTT	CSASQTGGWTEAFF
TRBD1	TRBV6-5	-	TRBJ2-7	TGTGCCAGCAGTTACTCACCTCGGACAGGGAGGTCCTACGAGCAGTACTTC	CASSYSPRTGRSYEQYF
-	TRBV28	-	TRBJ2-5	TGTGCCAGCAAGGAGCCGGGTGGGGAGCAGTACTTC	CASKEPGGEQYF
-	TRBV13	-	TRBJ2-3	TGTGCCAGCAGGGAGGAGAGGTGGGGCACAGATACGCAGTATTTT	CASREERWGTDTQYF
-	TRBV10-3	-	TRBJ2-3	TGTGCCATCAGTGAGTCGCGAGCGGGCACAGATACGCGGTATTTT	CAISESRAGTDTRYF
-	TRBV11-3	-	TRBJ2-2	TGTGCCAGCAGCATCGACTCCCCGGGCACCGGGGAGCTGTTTTTT	CASSIDSPGTGELFF
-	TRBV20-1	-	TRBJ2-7	TGCAGTGCTCTTGACAGGCGCTACCCCTACGAGCAGTACTTC	CSALDRRYPYEQYF
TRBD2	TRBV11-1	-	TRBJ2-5	TGTGCCAGCAGCTCCCGAGTAGGGCTAGCGGGACGTAAGTACCTCGAAGAGACCCAGTACTTC	CASSSRVGLAGRKYLEETQYF
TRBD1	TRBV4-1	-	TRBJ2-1	TGCGCCAGCAGCCAGGCGACAGGGTTCTCCTACAATGAGCAGTTCTTC	CASSQATGFSYNEQFF
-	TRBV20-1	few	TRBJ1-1	TGCAGTGCCCGAGGGGCACCTATGAACACTGAAGCTTTCTTT	CSARGAPMNTEAFF
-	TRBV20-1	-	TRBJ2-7	TGCAGTGCTAGAATGGGGGCTGAGCACGAGCAGTACTTC	CSARMGAEHEQYF
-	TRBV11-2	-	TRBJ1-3	TGTGCCAGCAGCTTAGAGAGCTTCTCTGGAAACACCATATATTTT	CASSLESFSGNTIYF
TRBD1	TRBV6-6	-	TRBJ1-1	TGTGCCAGCAGTGCCCGGACAGGCCCGAACACTGAAGCTTTCTTT	CASSARTGPNTEAFF
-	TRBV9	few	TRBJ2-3	TGTGCCAGCTCACGGTCCCCCGGAGCCACAGATACGCAGTATTTT	CASSRSPGATDTQYF
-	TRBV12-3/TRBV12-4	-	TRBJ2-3	TGTGCCAGCAGCTCAGACAGCTTCTCTAGCGCAGATACGCAGTATTTC	CASSSDSFSSADTQYF
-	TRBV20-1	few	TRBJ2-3	TGCAGTGCTAGGGCCCTGGCCTTTCGGGGGCATACGCAGTATTTT	CSARALAFRGHTQYF
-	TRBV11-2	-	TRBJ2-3	TGTGCCAGCAGCCAACTGCGGCTAGGGTTAACTTATACGCAGTATTTT	CASSQLRLGLTYTQYF
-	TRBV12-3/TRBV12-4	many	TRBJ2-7	TGTGCCAGCAGTTTAGCGAGCGGCAGCTACTACGAGCAGTACTTC	CASSLASGSYYEQYF
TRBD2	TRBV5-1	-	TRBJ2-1	TGCGCCAGCAGCTTGTCGGGCCTAGCGGGCTCCTACAATGAGCAGTTCTTC	CASSLSGLAGSYNEQFF
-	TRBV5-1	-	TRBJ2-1	TGCGCCAGCAGCTCCTTAGCGACCTACAATGAGCAGTTCTTC	CASSSLATYNEQFF
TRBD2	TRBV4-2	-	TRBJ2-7	TGTGCCAGCACCCCTAGCGGGGGGGCCTACAATGAGCAGTACTTC	CASTPSGGAYNEQYF
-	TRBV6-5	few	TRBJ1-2	TGTGCCAGCAGTTACTCGAGTAGGACAGCTAACTATGGCTACACCTTC	CASSYSSRTANYGYTF
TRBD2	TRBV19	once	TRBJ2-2	TGTGCCAGTAGTATAGCCAGCGGGAGGACCACCGGGGAGCTGTTTTTT	CASSIASGRTTGELFF
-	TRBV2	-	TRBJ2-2	TGTGCCAGCAGTGTGGCCAGGGAGAACGGGGAGCTGTTTTTT	CASSVARENGELFF
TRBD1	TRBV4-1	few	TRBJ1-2	TGCGCCAGCAGCCAACCGGGACAGGCTAACTATGGCTACACCTTC	CASSQPGQANYGYTF
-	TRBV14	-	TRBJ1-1	TGTGCCAGCAGCCAAGATCTCGGGGGACCGATAGACACTGAAGCTTTCTTT	CASSQDLGGPIDTEAFF
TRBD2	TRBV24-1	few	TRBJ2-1	TGTGCCACCAGTGATTTACCGGGACTAGCGGGAGATGGGAGCTCCTACAATGAGCAGTTCTTC	CATSDLPGLAGDGSSYNEQFF
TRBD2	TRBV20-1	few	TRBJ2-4	TGCAGTGCTGTTAGACTAGCGGGAGTAGCCAAAAACATTCAGTACTTC	CSAVRLAGVAKNIQYF
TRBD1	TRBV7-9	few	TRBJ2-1	TGTGCCGGACAGGGGGGGGGACACTACAATGAGCAGTTCTTC	CAGQGGGHYNEQFF
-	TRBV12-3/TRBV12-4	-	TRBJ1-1	TGTGCCAGCAGTTTTGAAAGGCGTAGCACTGAAGCTTTCTTT	CASSFERRSTEAFF
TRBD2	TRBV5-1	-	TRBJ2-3	TGCGCCAGCAGCAGATCGGGACTAGGGCTAGATACGCAGTATTTT	CASSRSGLGLDTQYF
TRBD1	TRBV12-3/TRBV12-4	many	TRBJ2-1	TGTGCCAGCAGTTTGGGCGGGACAGGGGACAATGAGCAGTTCTTC	CASSLGGTGDNEQFF
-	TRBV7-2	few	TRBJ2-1	TGTGCCAGCATTTTTCAGACTCGCTACAATGAGCAGTTCTTC	CASIFQTRYNEQFF
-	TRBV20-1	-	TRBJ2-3	TGCAGTGCTAGAGGGACTGGCCTCACAGATACGCAGTATTTT	CSARGTGLTDTQYF
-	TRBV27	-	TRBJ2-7	TGTGCCAGCAGTATCCAGGGACCAAGCTCCTACGAGCAGTACTTC	CASSIQGPSSYEQYF
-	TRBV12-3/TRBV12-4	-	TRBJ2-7	TGTGCCAGCGGACGGTTCCACGAGCAGTACTTC	CASGRFHEQYF
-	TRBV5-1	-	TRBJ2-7	TGCGCCAGCAGCCCCCGGACGCCGACGTCCTACAATGAGCAGTACTTC	CASSPRTPTSYNEQYF
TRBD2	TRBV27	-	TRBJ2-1	TGTGCCAGCAGTTTATCGAGGGGACTACTCAATGAGCAGTTCTTC	CASSLSRGLLNEQFF
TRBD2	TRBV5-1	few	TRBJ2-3	TGCGCCAGCGGTAGACTAGCGGGAGGCACAGATACGCAGTATTTT	CASGRLAGGTDTQYF
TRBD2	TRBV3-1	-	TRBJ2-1	TGTGCCAGCAGCCTTTCGTCGGGCGGGAGGATGGGGTATGAGCAGTTCTTC	CASSLSSGGRMGYEQFF
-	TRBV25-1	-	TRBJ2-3	TGTGCCAGCAGTGAATATCAGTCTAGAGCCACAGATACGCAGTATTTT	CASSEYQSRATDTQYF
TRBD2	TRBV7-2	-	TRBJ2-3	TGTGCCGGACGGGGGGTAATCACAGATACGCAGTATTTT	CAGRGVITDTQYF
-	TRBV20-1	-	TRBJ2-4	TGCAGTGCTAGAACCCAGATTCTAGCCAAAAACATTCAGTACTTC	CSARTQILAKNIQYF
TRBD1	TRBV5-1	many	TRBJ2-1	TGCGCCAGCAGCACAGGGGTCAGCTCCTACAATGAGCAGTTCTTC	CASSTGVSSYNEQFF
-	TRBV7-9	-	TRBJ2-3	TGTGCCAGCAGCCCTCTAGGGTTCGACACAGATACGCAGTATTTT	CASSPLGFDTDTQYF
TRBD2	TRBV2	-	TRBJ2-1	TGTGCCAGCAGGGAGGGACTAGCGGCCTACAATGGGCAGTTCTTC	CASREGLAAYNGQFF
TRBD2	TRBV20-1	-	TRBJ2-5	TGCAGTGCTAGCCCTAGCGGGAGTCTGAATGAGCAGTACTTC	CSASPSGSLNEQYF
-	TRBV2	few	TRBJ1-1	TGTGCCAGCAGCTCGGACCTGGGATACACTGAAGCTTTCTTT	CASSSDLGYTEAFF
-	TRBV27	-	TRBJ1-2	TGTGCCAGCAGTCCCGACAGGAGGAGCTATGGCTACACCTTC	CASSPDRRSYGYTF
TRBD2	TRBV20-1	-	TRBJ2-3	TGCAGTGCCGTAGCGGGACAAATGACAGATACGCAGTATTTT	CSAVAGQMTDTQYF